Included here is one T cell receptor beta chain sequence, with context. This clonotype was detected ten times or more. This receptor's antigen is unknown. No much larger clonotype is one base removed from it; base qualities were not supplied. Instrument on record: Illumina HiSeq 1500. TCRdb passed the public sequencing reads through fastp at Q25 and MiXCR, retaining productive beta sequences. Every CDR3 protein is listed once, alongside the most common genes and DNA of its rows. Within this sample are hundreds of thousands of distinct CDR3 sequences, with 20% to 25% of them counted one time only. Around 8% of the sample is in the top ten clones. CDR1 and CDR2 were assigned from the germline V gene as MDHEN and SYDVKM. The CDR3 holds 17 amino acids from the cysteine to the phenylalanine. Only CDR3 DNA remains: 51 bases, in frame from the first base. Trimming at the junction amounts to 3 bases on V and 0 bases on J, and the germline ends lie 14 bases apart.

These data come from a study of T cell repertoires in cytomegalovirus infection (dated by TCRdb to between 2019 and 2020). Study-level background: The HLA type of each donor mattered for the analysis, because public TCR beta signatures pointed to carriage of CMV infection along with the matching HLA type.

Results the study describes overall, beyond this receptor: In both this cohort and an independent cohort of 300 to 450 donors, the cumulative frequency of public TCR beta family members distinguished carriers of CMV infection plus the relevant HLA type. The ex vivo response was dominated by HLA-C-restricted CMV-specific TCR beta clonotypes, which also provided the single most frequent clonotype in two of eight donors.

The receptor's source is a human donor in good health (CMV status not recorded). Some clones in this sample may be carry-over from other donors' samples. The chain is encoded by TRBV28 joined to TRBJ2-2, with the identity of the D gene unclear. The sequenced sample consisted of CD8+ T cells from PBMCs. This receptor carries the CDR3 CASSLWRLTPNTGELFF. The DNA reads TGTGCCAGCAGTTTGTGGCGCCTTACTCCGAACACCGGGGAGCTGTTTTTT.